What follows are 14 T cell receptor beta chains derived from one specimen sequenced in a study of cytomegalovirus exposure and HLA in healthy donors. A multiplex PCR was run with 60 Vbeta primers and 13 Jbeta primers. Libraries were prepared by immunoSEQ multiplex PCR; TCRdb keeps only in-frame clonotypes and omits some of them. The repertoire consists of some 150,000 clones, with 80% to 90% occurring once and the leading ten covering roughly 2.7%. The sequencing sample was made of PBMCs. All receptors come from a boy aged 2 to 9 in good health and CMV-seronegative.

The chain is built from TRBV6-5 and TRBJ2-1; D remains unclear. The CDR3 is 14 residues long. Germline assignment: CDR1 MNHEY and CDR2 SVGAGI. V lost 4 bases and J 0 bases, leaving 7 bases between the germline ends. The CDR3 nucleotides read TGTGCCAGCAGTTCAGGTGTCTCCTACAATGAGCAGTTCTTC. Its translation: CASSSGVSYNEQFF.

J is TRBJ2-7 and V is TRBV29-1; a possible D gene is TRBD1 (6 bases). V lost 4 bases, J lost 2 bases, and 9 bases lay in between. CDR3 length equals 12 residues. Germline V gene lookup returns CDR1 SQVTM and CDR2 ANQGSEA. The CDR3 sequence: CSVVQGTYEQYF. The CDR3 coding sequence is TGCAGCGTTGTACAGGGCACCTACGAGCAGTACTTC.

This chain uses TRBV25-1 with TRBJ2-7, with 10 bases lining up with TRBD1. The CDR3 loop spans 14 amino acids. Germline CDR1 MGHDK, CDR2 SYGVNS. V gave up 5 bases and J gave up 6 bases; unmatched junction bases: 7. Here the CDR3 DNA reads TGTGCCAGCAGTAGCGGGACAGGGGCCCGCGAGCAGTACTTC. It codes for CASSSGTGAREQYF.

The chain has TRBV27 and TRBJ1-2, with 9 nucleotides matching TRBD1. The junction had 12 bases not matched to a gene; V was cut back by 6 bases and J by 4 bases. Germline CDR1 reads MNHEY; CDR2 reads SMNVEV (reference sequence). This CDR3 spans 16 amino acids. DNA for the CDR3: TGTGCCAGCAGCCTCAGGATAACAGGGGGCCTCTATGGCTACACCTTC. It translates to CASSLRITGGLYGYTF.

The V and J genes are TRBV9 and TRBJ2-5; possibly TRBD1 for D (6 bases). Germline V gene sequence: CDR1 SGDLS, CDR2 YYNGEE. V dropped 3 bases and J dropped 5 bases, with 32 bases sitting between them. The CDR3 runs to 20 residues. The CDR3 region is CASSAYSWAGDASPTETQYF. CDR3 bases: TGTGCCAGCAGCGCTTATAGTTGGGCAGGGGACGCCTCGCCCACTGAGACCCAGTACTTC.

This chain uses TRBV29-1 with TRBJ2-2; TRBD2 agrees at 8 bases. In germline, CDR1 is SQVTM, CDR2 ANQGSEA. With 6 bases clipped from V and 0 bases from J, the junction kept 6 bases outside the gene matches. This CDR3 comprises 15 residues. CDR3 DNA sequence: TGCAGCGTAGGCACGGGGGGGGCGAACACCGGGGAGCTGTTTTTT. This gives the protein CSVGTGGANTGELFF.

This clone has more than one count but fewer than ten. The genes are TRBV10-1 and TRBJ2-7; maybe TRBD1 (6 bases). This CDR3 has 12 amino acids. Per the germline V gene, CDR1 is WNHNN and CDR2 is SYGVQD (reference sequence). In nucleotides, the CDR3 is TGCCCACGCCACGGACAGTCCTACGAGCAGTACTTC. Protein sequence: CPRHGQSYEQYF.

The rearrangement joins TRBV7-3 to TRBJ2-2; 11 bases fit TRBD2. The J segment lost 4 bases and the V segment lost 5 bases, leaving 9 bases of the junction unmatched. This CDR3 contains 17 residues. The germline V gene has CDR1 SGHTA and CDR2 FQGTGA. Here the CDR3 DNA reads TGTGCCAGCAGCCCAACTAGCGGGGGTGCGAGCACCGGGGAGCTGTTTTTT. Translating it yields CASSPTSGGASTGELFF.

This chain uses TRBV9 with TRBJ1-5, with TRBD1 as a possible D gene (6 bases). Trimming cost V 3 bases and J 5 bases, with 12 bases left between them. Looked up from germline, CDR1 is SGDLS and CDR2 is YYNGEE. The CDR3 is made up of 14 amino acids. The CDR3 nucleotides read TGTGCCAGCAGCGCTGTGGACAGTTATCAGCCCCAGCATTTT. Translating it yields CASSAVDSYQPQHF.

The chain couples TRBV5-1 to TRBJ2-1; tentative D call: TRBD1 (6 bases). The V gene lost 6 bases and the J gene lost 4 bases, with 23 bases spanning the gap. From germline, CDR1 is SGHRS and CDR2 YFSETQ. The CDR3 length is 17 residues. CDR3 protein: CASTNGIQGALYNEQFF. CDR3 nucleotide sequence: TGCGCCAGCACTAACGGGATACAGGGCGCTCTTTACAATGAGCAGTTCTTC.

The rearrangement links TRBV5-4 to TRBJ1-2; the D gene is possibly TRBD1 (5 bases). CDR1 is SGHNT, CDR2 YYREEE, per germline (reference sequence). CDR3 size: 15 residues. Trimming stripped 5 bases from V and 0 bases from J, with 14 bases between. CDR3 protein: CASRPKGIANYGYTF. CDR3 coding DNA: TGTGCCAGCAGACCTAAGGGGATAGCTAACTATGGCTACACCTTC.

CDR3 amino acids: CASLGANTEAFF. The CDR3 DNA is TGTGCCAGCTTGGGGGCGAACACTGAAGCTTTCTTT. This chain uses TRBV7-9 with TRBJ1-1; D is possibly TRBD1 (6 bases). In germline, CDR1 is SEHNR, CDR2 FQNEAQ (reference sequence). The V end lost 8 bases, the J end lost 1 base, and 8 bases lay between the germline ends. The CDR3 extends over 12 amino acids.

The rearrangement joins TRBV7-2 to TRBJ2-1; no clear D gene. Germline CDR1 is SGHTA and CDR2 is FQGNSA. This CDR3 spans 15 amino acids. V lost 0 bases, J lost 7 bases, and 13 bases lay in between. In nucleotides, the CDR3 is TGTGCCAGCAGCTTAGCCTCGACTCGTGGGAATGAGCAGTTCTTC. Encoded protein: CASSLASTRGNEQFF.

Written as DNA, the CDR3 is TGTGCCAGCAGCTTAAGGGTAGCGGGCTTGAACTCTAGCGGCACAGATACGCAGTATTTT. It encodes CASSLRVAGLNSSGTDTQYF. The chain is built from TRBV13 and TRBJ2-3; 7 nucleotides agree with TRBD2. This CDR3 contains 20 residues. Germline loops: CDR1 PRHDT, CDR2 FYEKMQ (reference sequence). Losses at the gene ends were 2 bases for V and 1 base for J; bases not matched to a gene: 18.